Shown below are 27 T cell receptor beta chains from a single sample sequenced in a study of T-cell memory formation after mild COVID-19. Each CDR3 protein gets one entry after TCRdb re-called the 5' RACE reads with MiXCR. The sample carries some 290,000 distinct CDR3 sequences, roughly 16% recorded once. The sequenced sample consisted of PBMCs or a T cell subset sorted from them (not recorded which). These TCRs come from a man aged 18-30 years who had mild COVID-19 (a few samples of this study predate the infection). Cell type and time point are not known.

This clonotype appeared a few times. The chain uses TRBV24-1 and TRBJ1-4, with D possibly matching TRBD1 (5 bases). The V end was cut by 2 bases, the J end by 0 bases, with 9 bases between. The CDR3 length is 16 residues. CDR1 and CDR2 (germline): KGHDR, SFDVKD. The CDR3 loop reads CATSDSQGATNEKLFF. DNA of the CDR3: TGTGCCACCAGTGATTCTCAGGGAGCAACTAATGAAAAACTGTTTTTT.

The chain carries TRBV6-2 or TRBV6-3 and TRBJ2-2; possibly TRBD1 for D (6 bases). CDR3 length: 18 amino acids. Trimming removed 0 bases at V and 0 bases at J, with 14 bases between. Looked up from germline, CDR1 is MNHEY and CDR2 is SVGEGT. The CDR3: CASSYSSRQAANTGELFF. The DNA of the CDR3 is TGTGCCAGCAGTTACTCAAGTCGACAGGCCGCGAACACCGGGGAGCTGTTTTTT.

The chain has TRBV12-3 or TRBV12-4 and TRBJ1-1; the match to TRBD1 covers 9 bases. The V and J ends lost 6 bases and 1 base, in that order; junction bases with no gene match: 6. There are 15 residues in the CDR3. Here the CDR3 DNA reads TGTGCCAGCAGGTATACAGGGGGCAGGAACACTGAAGCTTTCTTT. Translated: CASRYTGGRNTEAFF.

The chain employs TRBV7-6 and TRBJ2-3, with a tentative D call TRBD2 (6 bases). The germline V gene encodes CDR1 SGHVS and CDR2 FNYEAQ. The length of the CDR3 is 13 residues. Between the trimmed V and J ends, which lost 6 bases and 4 bases, there was a span of 11 bases. CDR3 residues: CASSPREADTQYF. CDR3 coding DNA: TGTGCCAGCAGTCCCAGGGAGGCAGATACGCAGTATTTT.

This clonotype turned up a few times. V is TRBV7-6 and J is TRBJ2-1, with D perhaps being TRBD1 or TRBD2 (5 bases each). Trimming removed 1 base from V and 0 bases from J, with 10 bases in between. The germline CDR1 and CDR2 sequences are SGHVS and FNYEAQ. The CDR3 is 16 residues long. The DNA of the CDR3 is TGTGCCAGCAGCTTAGGTTGGGACGGCTCCTACAATGAGCAGTTCTTC. Translation: CASSLGWDGSYNEQFF.

The rearrangement joins TRBV27 to TRBJ1-1; TRBD1 might be the D (5 bases). CDR3 length equals 14 residues. CDR1 is MNHEY and CDR2 is SMNVEV in the germline V gene (reference sequence). Trimming left V 3 bases short and J 3 bases short, with 11 bases between. CDR3: CASSFKGRDTEAFF. The CDR3 region has the DNA TGTGCCAGCAGTTTTAAGGGGCGAGACACTGAAGCTTTCTTT.

In this sample, this clonotype turned up a few times. V usage is TRBV12-3 or TRBV12-4 and J usage is TRBJ1-1, with a tentative D call TRBD1 (5 bases). The V end was cut by 6 bases, the J end by 5 bases, with 19 bases between. The CDR3 covers 15 residues. Here the CDR3 DNA reads TGTGCCAGCAGCTCAAGGGGACGGGGAACAACTGAAGCTTTCTTT. It specifies CASSSRGRGTTEAFF.

The genes are TRBV5-6 and TRBJ2-7, with D perhaps matching TRBD2 (6 bases). The CDR3 covers 14 residues. Trimming removed 0 bases from V and 4 bases from J, with 11 bases in between. Germline V gene data show CDR1 as SGHDT and CDR2 as YYEEEE. The CDR3 nucleotides read TGTGCCAGCAGCTTGGTGGCAGGGAGGTACGAGCAGTACGTC. Amino acids: CASSLVAGRYEQYV.

There are a few counts of this clonotype. The chain carries TRBV28 and TRBJ2-4; 7 nucleotides align to TRBD2. V shed 6 bases, J shed 9 bases, and the junction held 14 bases outside the gene matches. Germline loops: CDR1 MDHEN, CDR2 SYDVKM. The CDR3 sequence is 15 residues long. The CDR3 DNA follows: TGTGCCAGCAGCATACGCCGGGCAGGGAGGGGCATTCAGTACTTC. Its translation is CASSIRRAGRGIQYF.

The CDR3 here is CASRMREGMDQPQHF. The DNA for the CDR3 is TGCGCCAGCAGGATGAGAGAGGGAATGGATCAGCCCCAGCATTTT. The rearrangement uses TRBV4-1 and TRBJ1-5; D not certain. Per germline, CDR1 MGHRA and CDR2 YSYEKL. Trimming removed 6 bases from V and 5 bases from J, with 17 bases in between. The CDR3 spans 15 residues.

This clonotype turned up a few times. V usage is TRBV7-3 and J usage is TRBJ2-1; D remains unclear. CDR3 length equals 13 residues. CDR1 and CDR2 (germline): SGHTA, FQGTGA. Between the trimmed V and J ends, which lost 5 bases and 6 bases, there was a span of 11 bases. CDR3 sequence reads: CASSPAPRNEQFF. CDR3 in DNA: TGTGCCAGCAGCCCCGCCCCCCGCAATGAGCAGTTCTTC. The full variable domain, its missing parts supplied by reference TRBV7-3 and TRBJ2-1, is GAGVSQTPSNKVTEKGKYVELRCDPISGHTALYWYRQSLGQGPEFLIYFQGTGAADDSGLPNDRFFAVRPEGSVSTLKIQRTERGDSAVYLCASSPAPRNEQFFGPGTRLTVL.

The rearrangement uses TRBV12-3 or TRBV12-4 and TRBJ2-3; D uncertain. The V end lost 1 base, the J end lost 10 bases, and 6 bases lay between the germline ends. CDR3 length: 11 residues. The DNA for the CDR3 is TGTGCCAGCAGTTTAGGCGTGGCGCAGTATTTT. This encodes CASSLGVAQYF.

A single count supports this clonotype. One junction end disagrees with the germline gene, perhaps due to a read error. The chain links TRBV7-2 to TRBJ1-5; 7 bases fit TRBD1. CDR3 length equals 15 residues. Germline V gene lookup returns CDR1 SGHTA and CDR2 FQGNSA. This chain's CDR3 is CASSLGRGGNQPQRF. CDR3 in DNA: TGTGCCAGCAGCTTAGGCAGGGGGGGGAATCAGCCCCAGCGTTTT.

In this sample, this clonotype turned up a few times. V gene TRBV28 combines with J gene TRBJ1-6; D uncertain. Germline V CDR1 and CDR2: MDHEN, SYDVKM. Trimming took off 8 bases at V and 15 bases at J, with 23 bases between the two ends. The CDR3 is made up of 14 amino acids. The CDR3 DNA follows: TGTGCCAGCTTCTTACCGCTTTGGAGTTCAAGCCTCCACTTT. Translating gives CASFLPLWSSSLHF.

The rearrangement uses TRBV4-3 and TRBJ2-5, with D possibly TRBD2 on 5 matching bases. The V end was cut by 1 base, the J end by 3 bases, with 12 bases between. Germline V CDR1 and CDR2: LGHNA, YSLEER. CDR3 length equals 15 residues. The CDR3 DNA sequence: TGCGCCAGCAGCCAAGGGGTCGAGACTAAAGAGACCCAGTACTTC. As protein: CASSQGVETKETQYF.

This rearrangement joins TRBV6-5 to TRBJ2-1, with a possible D match to TRBD2 (7 bases). V was trimmed by 2 bases and J by 9 bases, leaving 11 bases between them. This CDR3 is built from 13 residues. Germline CDR1 MNHEY, CDR2 SVGAGI. DNA of the CDR3: TGTGCCAGCAGTTACAAGGCGGGGGCTGAGCAGTTCTTC. Its protein is CASSYKAGAEQFF.

This rearrangement joins TRBV11-3 to TRBJ2-5, with D perhaps matching TRBD1 or TRBD2 (5 bases each). The CDR3 has 14 amino acids. In germline, CDR1 is SGHNT, CDR2 YENEEA. With 1 base removed from V and 5 bases from J, the gap between germline ends came to 11 bases. The CDR3 DNA sequence: TGTGCCAGCAGCTTAGGAGGGGCGGCGGAGACCCAGTACTTC. Its translation is CASSLGGAAETQYF.

The chain uses TRBV24-1 and TRBJ2-3, with TRBD2 matching 9 bases. The junction had 6 bases not matched to a gene; V was cut back by 2 bases and J by 1 base. Germline assignment: CDR1 KGHDR and CDR2 SFDVKD. The CDR3 has 17 residues. The CDR3 region has the DNA TGTGCCACCAGTGATTCCCGTGCTAGCGGGGGCACAGATACGCAGTATTTT. As protein: CATSDSRASGGTDTQYF.

This clonotype was counted a few times. The rearrangement joins TRBV15 to TRBJ1-6; 8 bases agree with TRBD1. This CDR3 contains 14 residues. V lost 6 bases to trimming and J lost 10 bases; unmatched junction nucleotides: 8. Germline V gene data show CDR1 as LNHNV and CDR2 as YYDKDF (reference sequence). CDR3 DNA sequence: TGTGCCACCAGGGACAGGGAAGAAAGATCACCCCTCCACTTT. Encoded protein: CATRDREERSPLHF.

This clonotype was picked up a small number of times. The V gene is TRBV7-6, the J gene TRBJ1-3; 7 bases map to TRBD1. This CDR3 is built from 16 residues. After removal of 2 bases from V and 2 bases from J, the junction contained 6 bases not matched to a gene. Germline V CDR1 and CDR2: SGHVS, FNYEAQ. CDR3 coding DNA: TGTGCCAGCAGCTTATTCAGCGACAGGGCTGGAAACACCATATATTTT. Its protein product is CASSLFSDRAGNTIYF.

The chain has TRBV12-3 or TRBV12-4 and TRBJ2-3; 8 bases match TRBD2. Trimming cost V 6 bases and J 6 bases; bases outside gene matches: 8. The CDR3 loop spans 14 amino acids. DNA of the CDR3: TGTGCCAGCAGCGGACGGGGGGGACGGGATACGCAGTATTTT. This sequence encodes CASSGRGGRDTQYF.

This clonotype was seen ten or more times. The rearrangement links TRBV6-4 to TRBJ2-1; 10 bases are shared with TRBD2. V was pared by 4 bases and J by 5 bases, with 2 bases of the junction left unmatched. In germline, CDR1 is MRHNA, CDR2 SNTAGT. The length of the CDR3 is 14 residues. The CDR3 sequence is CASSGLAGNNEQFF. The CDR3 DNA reads TGTGCCAGCAGTGGACTAGCGGGTAACAATGAGCAGTTCTTC.

This chain joins TRBV6-5 and TRBJ1-4; possibly TRBD1 for D (5 bases). In germline, CDR1 is MNHEY, CDR2 SVGAGI. This CDR3 is built from 15 residues. Deletions cut 2 bases from V and 1 base from J, with 8 bases between. The CDR3 protein is CASSYAGLTNEKLFF. The CDR3 coding sequence is TGTGCCAGCAGTTACGCAGGGTTAACTAATGAAAAACTGTTTTTT.

This clonotype was found many times. This chain joins TRBV6-1 and TRBJ2-7; 8 bases map to TRBD1. Germline CDR1 and CDR2: MNHNS and SASEGT. The CDR3 contains 14 residues. With V trimmed by 6 bases and J by 3 bases, 7 bases remained unmatched. Written as DNA, the CDR3 is TGTGCCAGCAGCAGGGGGCAATTCTTCTACGAGCAGTACGTC. It yields the protein CASSRGQFFYEQYV.

This chain links TRBV4-1 with TRBJ1-6; 7 bases are shared with TRBD1. J was trimmed by 8 bases and V by 8 bases; bases with no gene match: 6. This CDR3 has 13 amino acids. Germline V gene lookup returns CDR1 MGHRA and CDR2 YSYEKL. In DNA form, the CDR3 reads TGCGCCAGCGGTTGGGACAGCGATTCACCCCTCCACTTT. Protein: CASGWDSDSPLHF.

A few counts support this clonotype. The chain is built from TRBV7-9 and TRBJ2-7; the D gene is possibly TRBD2 (7 bases). CDR1 and CDR2 from the germline V gene are SEHNR and FQNEAQ (reference sequence). Trimming removed 4 bases from V and 2 bases from J, with 9 bases in between. The CDR3 is 13 residues long. The CDR3 sequence is CASSSGGPYEQYV. The DNA for the CDR3 is TGTGCCAGCAGCTCCGGGGGGCCCTACGAGCAGTACGTC.

This clonotype was seen ten or more times. The V call is TRBV6-2 or TRBV6-3, the J call TRBJ2-7; D might be TRBD2 (5 bases). CDR1 is MNHEY and CDR2 is SVGEGT in the germline V gene. Trimming shortened V by 6 bases and J by 2 bases, and 20 bases separated the two germline ends. This CDR3 spans 16 amino acids. CDR3 residues: CASSSPRGRIPYEQYV. In DNA, the CDR3 is TGTGCCAGCAGCTCCCCCCGAGGGCGAATACCCTACGAGCAGTACGTC.